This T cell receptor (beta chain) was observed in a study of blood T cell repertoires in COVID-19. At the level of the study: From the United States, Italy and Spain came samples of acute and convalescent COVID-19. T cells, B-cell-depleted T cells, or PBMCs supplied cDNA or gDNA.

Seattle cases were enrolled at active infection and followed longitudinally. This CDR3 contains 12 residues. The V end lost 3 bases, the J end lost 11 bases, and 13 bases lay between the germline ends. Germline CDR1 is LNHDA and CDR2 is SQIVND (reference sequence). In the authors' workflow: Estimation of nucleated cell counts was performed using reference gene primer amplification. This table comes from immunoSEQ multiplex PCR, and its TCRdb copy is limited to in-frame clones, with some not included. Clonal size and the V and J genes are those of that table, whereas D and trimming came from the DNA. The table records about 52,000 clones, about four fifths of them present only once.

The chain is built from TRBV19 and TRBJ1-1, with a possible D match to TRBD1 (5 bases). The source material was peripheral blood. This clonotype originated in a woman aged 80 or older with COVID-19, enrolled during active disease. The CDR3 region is CASSMHGRGAFF. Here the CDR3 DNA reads TGTGCCAGTAGTATGCATGGACGGGGGGCTTTCTTT.